The 24 T cell receptor beta chains below all came from one sample that was sequenced in a study of Ad26.COV2.S vaccination and SARS-CoV-2 variants (dated by TCRdb to the early 2020s). The treatment or condition label here, explained by the study, means: roughly 20 received Ad26.COV2.S at low or high dose, single or two shots; about 5 received placebo; per-sample allocation not given. Repertoires of vaccine and placebo recipients were sequenced from samples collected on day 63 after the first injection. The library was generated by the immunoSEQ multiplex PCR assay. Here the immuneACCESS table is served through TCRdb, limited to in-frame sequences with V and J called. Missing clones are a known gap in these copies; in checked studies unresolved V genes cover under half, and the rest lacks a known reason. Across this sample there are around 300,000 clones, with 65% to 90% seen only once. The ten biggest clones cover around 11% of the sample.

Source: peripheral blood, taken in a trial of Ad26.COV2.S vaccine versus placebo. All receptors come from a person aged 18-60 years who received the Ad26.COV2.S COVID-19 vaccine or a placebo.

The chain recombines TRBV20-1 with TRBJ2-2; D not certain. This CDR3 is built from 11 residues. CDR1 DFQATT and CDR2 SNEGSKA come from the germline V gene (reference sequence). The V gene lost 4 bases and the J gene lost 5 bases, with 5 bases spanning the gap. For the CDR3, the DNA is TGCAGTGCTATAGGGACCGGGGAGCTGTTTTTT. Translating gives CSAIGTGELFF.

This chain connects TRBV11-2 to TRBJ2-3; 9 bases are shared with TRBD2. Per the germline V gene, CDR1 is SGHAT and CDR2 is FQNNGV. This CDR3 is 17 amino acids long. V was clipped by 1 base and J by 6 bases; unmatched bases: 11. CDR3: CASSLGGSGSGWDTQYF. CDR3 bases: TGTGCCAGCAGCTTAGGGGGTAGCGGGAGCGGTTGGGATACGCAGTATTTT.

The V call is TRBV6-5, the J call TRBJ1-5, with D unclear. The V gene's germline CDR1 is MNHEY and CDR2 SVGAGI. Trimming took off 7 bases at V and 0 bases at J, with 13 bases between the two ends. The CDR3 runs 15 residues. CDR3: CASTQDGYSNQPQHF. The CDR3 nucleotides read TGTGCCAGCACACAAGACGGATATAGCAATCAGCCCCAGCATTTT.

The chain uses TRBV6-5 and TRBJ1-1; possible D gene TRBD1, 6 bases. Germline lookup yields CDR1 MNHEY and CDR2 SVGAGI. This CDR3 has 14 amino acids. Between the trimmed V and J ends, which lost 6 bases and 0 bases, there was a span of 11 bases. CDR3 bases: TGTGCCAGCAGGCTCCAGGGGCTGAACACTGAAGCTTTCTTT. This gives the protein CASRLQGLNTEAFF.

The rearrangement uses TRBV13 and TRBJ2-1, with 12 bases aligning to TRBD2. Germline V gene data show CDR1 as PRHDT and CDR2 as FYEKMQ (reference sequence). This CDR3 region has 16 residues. Trimming removed 5 bases from V and 0 bases from J; junction bases left unmatched: 2. CDR3: CASSRTSGVSYNEQFF. The CDR3 DNA sequence: TGTGCCAGCAGCCGGACTAGCGGGGTCTCCTACAATGAGCAGTTCTTC.

This chain uses TRBV27 with TRBJ2-5; a possible D gene is TRBD2 (5 bases). V was pared by 3 bases and J by 4 bases, with 9 bases between. CDR1 MNHEY and CDR2 SMNVEV come from the germline V gene (reference sequence). The CDR3 extends over 13 amino acids. CDR3 in amino acids: CASSLRERETQYF. The CDR3 DNA sequence: TGTGCCAGCAGTTTGAGGGAACGAGAGACCCAGTACTTC.

CDR3 protein: CASSVYTDTQYF. The CDR3 DNA sequence: TGTGCCAGCAGCGTATACACAGATACGCAGTATTTT. This chain links TRBV7-9 with TRBJ2-3; D gene unclear. CDR1 SEHNR and CDR2 FQNEAQ come from the germline V gene (reference sequence). V dropped 5 bases and J dropped 2 bases, with 5 bases sitting between them. The CDR3 loop spans 12 amino acids.

The chain employs TRBV11-2 and TRBJ2-1; D gene unclear. This CDR3 is 14 amino acids long. In germline, CDR1 is SGHAT, CDR2 FQNNGV. V was shortened by 3 bases and J by 10 bases, with 16 bases between the two germline ends. For the CDR3, the DNA is TGTGCCAGCAGCTTTAGTGGGCCACACCGGGAGCAGTTCTTC. Translated, it gives CASSFSGPHREQFF.

This clone has a single count. The V call is TRBV3-1 (or the pseudogene TRBV3-2), the J call TRBJ2-1, with 8 bases that match TRBD2. Germline-derived CDR1 and CDR2 are LGHDT and YNNKEL (reference sequence). CDR3 length: 17 amino acids. Trimming at V came to 5 bases and at J to 0 bases, leaving 9 bases not matched to a gene. This CDR3 reads CASSSKGAGVSYNEQFF. CDR3 sequence (DNA): TGTGCCAGCAGCTCCAAAGGAGCGGGGGTCTCCTACAATGAGCAGTTCTTC.

This chain connects TRBV5-1 to TRBJ1-1; D ambiguous. The CDR3 has 14 residues. The germline CDR1 and CDR2 sequences are SGHRS and YFSETQ. V was cut by 4 bases and J by 1 base, with 11 bases left in between. The CDR3 DNA follows: TGCGCCAGCAGCCCTCAGACATCGAACACTGAAGCTTTCTTT. Its translation: CASSPQTSNTEAFF.

This chain links TRBV7-8 with TRBJ2-7; tentatively, D is TRBD1 (5 bases). Germline-derived CDR1 and CDR2 are SGHVS and FQNEAQ. The CDR3 contains 15 residues. V was shortened by 2 bases and J by 5 bases, with 16 bases between the two germline ends. CDR3 sequence reads: CASSLSLGRNNEQYF. CDR3 sequence (DNA): TGTGCCAGCAGCTTAAGTTTGGGGCGCAACAACGAGCAGTACTTC. The full variable domain, with the rest looked up from reference TRBV7-8 and TRBJ2-7, is GAGVSQSPRYKVAKRGQDVALRCDPISGHVSLFWYQQALGQGPEFLTYFQNEAQLDKSGLPSDRFFAERPEGSVSTLKIQRTQQEDSAVYLCASSLSLGRNNEQYFGPGTRLTVT.

The chain recombines TRBV7-9 with TRBJ2-2; no clear D. This CDR3 region has 13 residues. Trimming removed 3 bases from V and 6 bases from J, with 8 bases in between. Germline lookup yields CDR1 SEHNR and CDR2 FQNEAQ (reference sequence). The DNA for the CDR3 is TGTGCCAGCAGCTTTTACGGATCCGGGGAGCTGTTTTTT. It translates to CASSFYGSGELFF.

The CDR3 bases are TGTGCCAGTACCCAGGGCAATGAGCAGTTCTTC. Amino acids: CASTQGNEQFF. The chain recombines TRBV19 with TRBJ2-1, with D tentatively TRBD1 (5 bases). The CDR3 extends over 11 amino acids. Between the trimmed V and J ends, which lost 7 bases and 6 bases, there was a span of 7 bases. The germline CDR1 and CDR2 sequences are LNHDA and SQIVND (reference sequence).

This clone has just one count. The chain recombines TRBV25-1 with TRBJ1-2; 8 bases line up with TRBD1. The CDR3 has 13 residues. V lost 4 bases, J lost 4 bases, and 2 bases stayed unmatched. Germline V CDR1 and CDR2: MGHDK, SYGVNS. CDR3 region: CASSVGQAYGYTF. The CDR3 coding sequence is TGTGCCAGCAGTGTGGGACAGGCCTATGGCTACACCTTC.

This clone appeared once. The rearrangement joins TRBV5-1 to TRBJ2-1, with 7 positions matching TRBD1. Trimming took 0 bases from V and 12 from J; bases not matched to a gene: 6. Germline-derived CDR1 and CDR2 are SGHRS and YFSETQ. The CDR3 contains 13 residues. The CDR3 DNA follows: TGCGCCAGCAGCTTGGAGTGGACAGGCTGGCAGTTCTTC. Protein sequence: CASSLEWTGWQFF.

About this clone: This sample includes further DNA sequences coding for the same CDR3. V and J are TRBV10-2 and TRBJ1-5; weak D call: TRBD1 (5 bases). The length of the CDR3 is 14 residues. V was shortened by 2 bases and J by 1 base, with 6 bases between the two germline ends. From germline, CDR1 is WSHSY and CDR2 SAAADI. CDR3 DNA sequence: TGCGCCAGCAGTGAGGGGGGGAGCAATCAGCCCCAGCATTTT. It is translated as CASSEGGSNQPQHF.

V usage is TRBV3-1 (or the pseudogene TRBV3-2) and J usage is TRBJ1-1; 7 nucleotides match TRBD1. Germline V lookup: CDR1 LGHDT, CDR2 YNNKEL (reference sequence). Unmatched junction bases numbered 4, after V lost 4 bases and J lost 2 bases. The length of the CDR3 is 14 residues. The CDR3: CASSPRQGNTEAFF. CDR3 nucleotide sequence: TGTGCCAGCAGCCCCAGACAGGGAAACACTGAAGCTTTCTTT.

CDR3 sequence (DNA): TGCAGCGGAAGGGGGGGGACGGGCACCGGGGAGCTGTTTTTT. Translation: CSGRGGTGTGELFF. V is TRBV29-1 and J is TRBJ2-2; tentatively, D is TRBD2 (7 bases). This CDR3 spans 14 amino acids. Germline loops: CDR1 SQVTM, CDR2 ANQGSEA. V was pared by 7 bases and J by 4 bases, with 16 bases between.

This clone has only one observation. The CDR3 loop is CASSPSSTTNEKLFF. In DNA, the CDR3 is TGTGCCAGCAGTCCCTCGAGTACAACTAATGAAAAACTGTTTTTT. This chain uses TRBV27 with TRBJ1-4; D unclear. V was cut by 5 bases and J by 0 bases, with 10 bases left in between. The CDR3 runs to 15 residues. Germline values: CDR1 MNHEY, CDR2 SMNVEV (reference sequence).

The gene calls are TRBV14 and TRBJ2-3; D tentatively reads TRBD1 or TRBD2 (5 bases each). Germline V gives CDR1 SGHDN, CDR2 FVKESK. The CDR3 has 14 amino acids. Trimming cost V 1 base and J 4 bases, with 9 bases left between them. CDR3 DNA: TGTGCCAGCAGCCAAGCTTCGGGGCCAGATACGCAGTATTTT. Its protein product is CASSQASGPDTQYF.

The chain joins TRBV4-1 to TRBJ2-7; 10 bases align to TRBD2. Germline V CDR1 and CDR2: MGHRA, YSYEKL. The ends lost 6 bases at V and 0 bases at J; junction bases unmatched: 8. The CDR3 runs to 16 residues. The DNA of the CDR3 is TGCGCCAGCAGTGTTAGCGGGAGGCTTTACTCCTACGAGCAGTACTTC. It encodes CASSVSGRLYSYEQYF.

The genes are TRBV4-2 and TRBJ1-2, with D unresolved. CDR1 LGHNA and CDR2 YNFKEQ come from the germline V gene. This CDR3 has 16 amino acids. Trimming left V 0 bases short and J 4 bases short, with 15 bases between. The CDR3 reads CASSQEVAGLPYGYTF. CDR3 nucleotides: TGTGCCAGCAGCCAAGAGGTGGCAGGTCTCCCCTATGGCTACACCTTC.

The CDR3 DNA reads TGTGCCAGCAGTTTAACCGGGACAGGGGGTTACGAGCAGTACTTC. It specifies CASSLTGTGGYEQYF. The chain recombines TRBV28 with TRBJ2-7, with 11 bases lining up with TRBD1. The CDR3 totals 15 residues. V was clipped by 2 bases and J by 4 bases; unmatched bases: 4. The germline CDR1 and CDR2 sequences are MDHEN and SYDVKM.

The count of this clone is one. The chain combines TRBV27 with TRBJ2-5; D may be TRBD2 (7 bases). This CDR3 has 16 residues. CDR1 is MNHEY, CDR2 SMNVEV, per germline (reference sequence). Trimming stripped 5 bases from V and 3 bases from J, with 19 bases between. This CDR3 reads CASSAGRGINEETQYF. The CDR3 nucleotides read TGTGCCAGCAGTGCAGGGAGGGGGATTAACGAAGAGACCCAGTACTTC.